These 7 T cell receptor beta chains originate from one sample sequenced in a study of blood T cells in healthy people across ages. Combining a sample-barcoded 5' primer with a J-beta primer mix, a second PCR ran for about 6 to 11 cycles. MiXCR, applied by TCRdb to the 5' RACE reads, yields one record per CDR3 protein. Counted here are over a million distinct CDR3 sequences, 40% to 45% occurring once; the ten biggest clones make up approximately 17%. The sequencing sample was made of blood. The receptors shown here come from a woman aged 55-75 years in good health.

This clonotype was detected only a few times. This sequence joins TRBV20-1 and TRBJ2-5, with D tentatively TRBD2 (6 bases). There are 13 residues in the CDR3. CDR1 DFQATT and CDR2 SNEGSKA come from the germline V gene (reference sequence). Trimming shortened V by 2 bases and J by 5 bases, and 12 bases separated the two germline ends. In nucleotides, the CDR3 is TGCAGTGCTAGACGTCGGAGGGGCGAGACCCAGTACTTC. It yields the protein CSARRRRGETQYF.

The J gene is TRBJ1-4, the V gene TRBV28; the D gene is possibly TRBD1 (5 bases). CDR3 length equals 15 residues. With 6 bases removed from V and 8 bases from J, the gap between germline ends came to 19 bases. Germline V gene lookup returns CDR1 MDHEN and CDR2 SYDVKM. The CDR3 protein is CASSYSGGGREKLFF. CDR3 DNA: TGTGCCAGCAGCTATAGTGGGGGAGGGCGAGAAAAACTGTTTTTT.

This clonotype was counted between two and nine times. V usage is TRBV21-1 and J usage is TRBJ2-1. TRBV21-1 is described as a pseudogene. CDR3 length: 14 amino acids. The CDR3 region is CASSNLLQRYEQFF. For the CDR3, the DNA is TGTGCCAGCAGCAACTTACTCCAGCGCTATGAGCAGTTCTTC.

This chain joins TRBV3-1 and TRBJ1-2, with D possibly TRBD1 on 6 matching bases. This CDR3 has 14 amino acids. Germline values: CDR1 LGHDT, CDR2 YNNKEL (reference sequence). Trimming left V 0 bases short and J 12 bases short, with 17 bases between. This CDR3 reads CASSQEGGTGRHTF. CDR3 coding DNA: TGTGCCAGCAGCCAAGAGGGTGGTACAGGGCGGCACACCTTC.

This clonotype was found a few times. This CDR3 is CSRRRQGIAYEQYF. The DNA of the CDR3 is TGCAGTCGACGGCGACAGGGAATCGCCTACGAGCAGTACTTC. V is TRBV20-1 and J is TRBJ2-7; 7 bases fit TRBD1. The CDR3 extends over 14 amino acids. V was clipped by 8 bases and J by 2 bases; unmatched bases: 12. Per the germline V gene, CDR1 is DFQATT and CDR2 is SNEGSKA (reference sequence).

The chain carries TRBV20-1 and TRBJ2-1; D unclear. In germline, CDR1 is DFQATT, CDR2 SNEGSKA (reference sequence). The CDR3 loop spans 14 amino acids. V was pared by 3 bases and J by 10 bases, with 19 bases between. For the CDR3, the DNA is TGCAGTGCTAGTGAGTATGGTACGTCCAACGAGCAGTTCTTC. Protein sequence: CSASEYGTSNEQFF.

This clonotype occurred many times. V usage is TRBV29-1 and J usage is TRBJ2-7; TRBD2 matches at 7 bases. Germline V gene data show CDR1 as SQVTM and CDR2 as ANQGSEA. After removal of 0 bases from V and 12 bases from J, the junction contained 11 bases not matched to a gene. The CDR3 loop spans 13 amino acids. The CDR3 loop reads CSVEDPPGRGLYF. The CDR3 DNA sequence: TGCAGCGTTGAAGATCCCCCGGGGCGGGGGTTGTACTTC.